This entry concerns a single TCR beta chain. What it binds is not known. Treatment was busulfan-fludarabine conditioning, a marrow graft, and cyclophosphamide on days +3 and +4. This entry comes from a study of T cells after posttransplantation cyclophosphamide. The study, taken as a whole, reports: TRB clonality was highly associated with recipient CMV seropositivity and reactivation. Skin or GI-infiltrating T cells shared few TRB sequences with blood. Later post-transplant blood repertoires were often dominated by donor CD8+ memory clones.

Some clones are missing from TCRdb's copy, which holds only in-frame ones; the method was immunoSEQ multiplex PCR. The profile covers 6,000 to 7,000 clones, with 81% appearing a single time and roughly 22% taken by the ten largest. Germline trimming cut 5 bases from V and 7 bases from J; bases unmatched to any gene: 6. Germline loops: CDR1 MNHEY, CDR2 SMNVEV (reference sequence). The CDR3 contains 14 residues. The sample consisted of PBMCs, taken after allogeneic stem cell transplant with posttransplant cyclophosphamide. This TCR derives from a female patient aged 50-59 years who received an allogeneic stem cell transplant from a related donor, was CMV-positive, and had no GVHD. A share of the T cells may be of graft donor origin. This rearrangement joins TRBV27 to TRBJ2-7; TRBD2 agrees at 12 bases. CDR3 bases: TGTGCCAGCAGTCCACAAGGACTAGCGGGAGAGCAGTACTTC. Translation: CASSPQGLAGEQYF.